These T cell receptor beta chains were read from a single sample in a study of T cell responses to AZD1222 COVID-19 vaccine. Libraries were prepared by immunoSEQ multiplex PCR; TCRdb keeps only in-frame clonotypes and omits some of them. The sample lists roughly 110,000 clones, 85% to 90% occurring once. The sequencing here drew on peripheral blood, taken on day 0 of AZD1222 vaccination. These receptors were collected from an adult in good health. Both conserved end residues are part of each CDR3. The order of the fields is clone size, V gene, D gene, J gene, CDR3 DNA, CDR3 protein. D genes are given only for firm matches. Expanded clones are given a class, and other clones once, few, many or no size at all.

>.|TRBV6-5|.|TRBJ2-1
TGTGCCAGCAGTTACTTCCTATCGAATGAGCAGTTCTTC
CASSYFLSNEQFF
>.|TRBV11-2|.|TRBJ2-1
TGTGCCAGCAGCTTAGTCCATGAGCAGTTCTTC
CASSLVHEQFF
>.|TRBV27|.|TRBJ1-2
TGTGCCAGCAGTATTGCCTCGGACGGAAACTATGGCTACACCTTC
CASSIASDGNYGYTF
>.|TRBV7-2|.|TRBJ1-2
TGTGCCAGCAGCGGACCGGCGGGTAACTATGGCTACACCTTC
CASSGPAGNYGYTF
>.|TRBV4-2|TRBD2|TRBJ2-3
TGTGCCAGCAGCCCCCGGGGGGTCCTAGAAAGAGATACGCAGTATTTT
CASSPRGVLERDTQYF
>.|TRBV6-2/TRBV6-3|TRBD2|TRBJ2-7
TGTGCCAGCAGTTACCGGGTTAGCGGGAGATACGAGCAGTACTTC
CASSYRVSGRYEQYF
>.|TRBV7-6|.|TRBJ1-5
TGTGCCAGCAGCCAACAGTCGGGGGTTCAGCCCCAGCATTTT
CASSQQSGVQPQHF
>.|TRBV18|.|TRBJ1-6
TGTGCCAGCTCTCCACCGGGACCTCCTTCGGCCCTCCACTTT
CASSPPGPPSALHF
>.|TRBV7-9|.|TRBJ2-7
TGTGCCAGCAGCCCCCCGGAAAGCTACGAGCAGTACTTC
CASSPPESYEQYF
>.|TRBV7-2|.|TRBJ2-4
TGTGCCAGCAGCTTACAGGGGGGAAACATTCAGTACTTC
CASSLQGGNIQYF
>.|TRBV28|TRBD1|TRBJ1-1
TGTGCCAGCATTACTCAGGGGGCTGAAGCTTTCTTT
CASITQGAEAFF
>once|TRBV28|.|TRBJ2-7
TGTGCCAGCAGTTTATGGGGAGGGGGCGACAGCTCCTACGAGCAGTACTTC
CASSLWGGGDSSYEQYF
>.|TRBV12-3/TRBV12-4|.|TRBJ2-7
TGTGCCAGCAGTTTAGCGATAGGTTACGAGCAGTACTTC
CASSLAIGYEQYF
>.|TRBV6-1|.|TRBJ1-5
TGTGCCAGCAGTGAAGCGCTCCCAATTTTCAGGGGAGGAAATCAGCCCCAGCATTTT
CASSEALPIFRGGNQPQHF
>once|TRBV3-1/TRBV3-2|TRBD2|TRBJ2-3
TGTGCCAGCAGCCCCGAAGCGGGATCAGATACGCAGTATTTT
CASSPEAGSDTQYF
>.|TRBV5-1|TRBD1|TRBJ1-2
TGCGCCAGCAGCCGACAGGGTGGTTATGATGGCTACACCTTC
CASSRQGGYDGYTF
>.|TRBV6-5|.|TRBJ2-1
TGTGCCAGCAGGGTCACGGGGCGACAGTTCTTC
CASRVTGRQFF